This passage covers 10 T cell receptor beta chains from one sample sequenced in a study of Graves' ophthalmopathy and Graves' hyperthyroidism. From RNA, the CDR3 regions of TCR beta chains were amplified and sequenced. After a first-round RT-PCR with HTBI primers, a second-round multiplex PCR was run. In TCRdb, the multiplex PCR reads were re-called with MiXCR into one record per CDR3 protein. This sample has 340,000 or so distinct CDR3 sequences, with about 17% found just once. The sample comprised peripheral blood. Receptor source: an adult man with Graves' ophthalmopathy.

CDR3 DNA sequence: TGTGCCAGCGGAGACGGGACTCACTATGGCTACACCTTC. Its protein is CASGDGTHYGYTF. The chain is built from TRBV12-3 or TRBV12-4 and TRBJ1-2; D is perhaps TRBD1 (5 bases). V was pared by 8 bases and J by 3 bases, with 13 bases between. The CDR3 is made up of 13 amino acids.

This clonotype was observed many times. This rearrangement joins TRBV12-3 or TRBV12-4 to TRBJ1-3; 8 bases are a match to TRBD1. V lost 6 bases and J lost 2; bases outside the gene matches: 6. CDR3 length: 15 residues. CDR3 sequence: CASRPDRVAGNTIYF. Written as DNA, the CDR3 is TGTGCCAGCAGACCGGACAGGGTCGCTGGAAACACCATATATTTT.

This clonotype was seen repeatedly, ten times or more. V is TRBV7-9 and J is TRBJ2-7; D not certain. Germline V lookup: CDR1 SEHNR, CDR2 FQNEAQ (reference sequence). The CDR3 length is 14 residues. Trimming left V 0 bases short and J 2 bases short, with 8 bases between. DNA of the CDR3: TGTGCCAGCAGCTTAGCGGCACCTCCCTACGAGCAGTACTTC. The encoded protein is CASSLAAPPYEQYF.

This clonotype appeared many times. The V call is TRBV2, the J call TRBJ2-7; a weak D match, TRBD1 (6 bases). The CDR3 extends over 14 amino acids. The germline V gene encodes CDR1 SNHLY and CDR2 FYNNEI. Trimming left V 10 bases short and J 2 bases short, with 18 bases between. CDR3 nucleotides: TGTGCCACCCAGACCGGGACATCGACCTACGAGCAGTACTTC. This gives the protein CATQTGTSTYEQYF.

This clonotype was seen a handful of times. This sequence joins TRBV20-1 and TRBJ1-1; 8 nucleotides align to TRBD1. Germline V gives CDR1 DFQATT, CDR2 SNEGSKA (reference sequence). Germline trimming cut 7 bases from V and 3 bases from J; bases unmatched to any gene: 7. The CDR3 is made up of 13 amino acids. The CDR3 sequence: CSVRQGQDTEAFF. The CDR3 coding sequence is TGCAGTGTCCGACAGGGGCAGGACACTGAAGCTTTCTTT.

This clonotype appeared many times. The chain links TRBV7-2 to TRBJ2-2; D is unclear. Germline CDR1 SGHTA, CDR2 FQGNSA. The CDR3 spans 14 residues. V was clipped by 1 base and J by 4 bases, with 7 bases between them. The CDR3 bases are TGTGCCAGCAGCTTAGTAGCTAGCACCGGGGAGCTGTTTTTT. It yields the protein CASSLVASTGELFF.

This clonotype was picked up many times. The CDR3 sequence: CASSERTDPYEQYF. CDR3 coding DNA: TGTGCCAGCAGCGAAAGGACGGATCCCTACGAGCAGTACTTC. This chain connects TRBV9 to TRBJ2-7, with D unresolved. V was trimmed by 3 bases and J by 2 bases, leaving 12 bases between them. Per the germline V gene, CDR1 is SGDLS and CDR2 is YYNGEE. This CDR3 has 14 residues.

This clonotype was counted at least ten times. The V gene is TRBV5-1, the J gene TRBJ2-4, with a tentative D call TRBD1 (6 bases). Germline values: CDR1 SGHRS, CDR2 YFSETQ. Trimming took 4 bases from V and 1 from J, leaving 12 bases between them. CDR3 length: 15 residues. The CDR3 sequence: CASSQEGHAKNIQYF. The DNA for the CDR3 is TGCGCCAGCAGCCAAGAGGGACACGCCAAAAACATTCAGTACTTC.

In this sample, this clonotype turned up many times. The rearrangement links TRBV12-3 or TRBV12-4 to TRBJ2-5, with TRBD2 matching 7 bases. CDR3 size: 15 residues. The V and J ends lost 8 bases and 5 bases, in that order; junction bases with no gene match: 14. CDR3 residues: CASSSPGEGGETQYF. DNA for the CDR3: TGTGCCAGCTCCAGTCCCGGGGAGGGTGGGGAGACCCAGTACTTC.

This chain connects TRBV6-1 to TRBJ2-7; the D is unclear. V lost 4 bases and J lost 7, with 8 bases in between. Germline V lookup: CDR1 MNHNS, CDR2 SASEGT. The CDR3 has 11 amino acids. The CDR3 coding sequence is TGTGCCAGCAGTGGTCTGGGGGAGCAGTACTTC. Protein: CASSGLGEQYF.